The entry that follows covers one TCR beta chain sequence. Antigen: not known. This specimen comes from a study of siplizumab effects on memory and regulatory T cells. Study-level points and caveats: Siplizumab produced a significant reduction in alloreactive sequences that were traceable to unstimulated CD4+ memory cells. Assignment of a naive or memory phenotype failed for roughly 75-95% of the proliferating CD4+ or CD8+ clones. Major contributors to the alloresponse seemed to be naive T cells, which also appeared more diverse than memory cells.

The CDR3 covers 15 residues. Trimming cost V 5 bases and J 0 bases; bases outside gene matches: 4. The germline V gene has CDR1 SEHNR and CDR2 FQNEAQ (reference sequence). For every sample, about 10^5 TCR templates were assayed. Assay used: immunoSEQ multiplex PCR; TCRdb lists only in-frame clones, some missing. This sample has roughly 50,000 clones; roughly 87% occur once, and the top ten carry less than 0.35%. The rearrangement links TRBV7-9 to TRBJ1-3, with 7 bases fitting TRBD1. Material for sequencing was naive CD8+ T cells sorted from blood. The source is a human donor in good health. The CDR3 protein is CASSPGQHSGNTIYF. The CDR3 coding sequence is TGTGCCAGCAGCCCGGGACAGCACTCTGGAAACACCATATATTTT.